This T cell receptor (beta chain) was retrieved from a study of glioma-infiltrating T cells after dendritic cell vaccination. The CDR3 consists of 13 residues. The germline V gene has CDR1 KGHSH and CDR2 LQKENI. With 2 bases removed from V and 8 bases from J, the gap between germline ends came to 12 bases. The method was immunoSEQ multiplex PCR; TCRdb's version includes in-frame clones alone and lacks a portion of them. Of tens of thousands of clones in the sample, over 75% were seen once. The material was blood, obtained before dendritic cell vaccination. The V gene is TRBV18, the J gene TRBJ1-2; perhaps TRBD1 as D (5 bases). The receptor's source is a human donor with glioblastoma. CDR3 DNA sequence: TGTGCCAGCTCACCAGAGACAGAGAGCGGCTACACCTTC. Translating gives CASSPETESGYTF.